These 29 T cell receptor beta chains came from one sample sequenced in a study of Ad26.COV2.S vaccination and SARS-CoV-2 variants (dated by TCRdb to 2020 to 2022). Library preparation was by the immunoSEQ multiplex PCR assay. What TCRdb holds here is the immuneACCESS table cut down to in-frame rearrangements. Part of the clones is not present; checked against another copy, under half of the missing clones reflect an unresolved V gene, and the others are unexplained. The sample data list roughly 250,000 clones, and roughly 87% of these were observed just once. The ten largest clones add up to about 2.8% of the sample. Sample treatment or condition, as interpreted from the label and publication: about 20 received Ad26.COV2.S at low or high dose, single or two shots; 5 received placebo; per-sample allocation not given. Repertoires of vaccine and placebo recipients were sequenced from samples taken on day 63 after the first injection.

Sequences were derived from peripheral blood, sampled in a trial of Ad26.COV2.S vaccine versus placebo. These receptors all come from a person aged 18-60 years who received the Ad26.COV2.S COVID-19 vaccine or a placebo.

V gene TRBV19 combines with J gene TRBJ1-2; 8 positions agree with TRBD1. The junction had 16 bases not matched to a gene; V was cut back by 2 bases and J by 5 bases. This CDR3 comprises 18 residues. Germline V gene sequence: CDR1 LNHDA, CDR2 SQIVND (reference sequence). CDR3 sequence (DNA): TGTGCCAGTAGTATACGTGGCCCAGGGGGCGCCTTGGGGTATGGCTACACCTTC. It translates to CASSIRGPGGALGYGYTF. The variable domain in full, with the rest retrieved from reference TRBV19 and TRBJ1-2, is DGGITQSPKYLFRKEGQNVTLSCEQNLNHDAMYWYRQDPGQGLRLIYYSQIVNDFQKGDIAEGYSVSREKKESFPLTVTSAQKNPTAFYLCASSIRGPGGALGYGYTFGSGTRLTVV.

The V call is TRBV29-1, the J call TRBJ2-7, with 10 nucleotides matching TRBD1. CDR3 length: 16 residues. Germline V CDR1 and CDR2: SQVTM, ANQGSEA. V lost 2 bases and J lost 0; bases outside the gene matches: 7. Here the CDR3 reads CSVERVGTGDSYEQYV. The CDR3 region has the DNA TGCAGCGTTGAAAGGGTTGGGACAGGGGACTCCTACGAGCAGTACGTC.

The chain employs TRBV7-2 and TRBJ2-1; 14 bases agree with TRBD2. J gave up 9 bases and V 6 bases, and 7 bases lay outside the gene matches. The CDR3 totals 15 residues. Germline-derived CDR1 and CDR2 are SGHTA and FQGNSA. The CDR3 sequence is CASRMGLAGVGEQFF. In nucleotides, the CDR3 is TGTGCCAGCAGAATGGGACTAGCGGGAGTAGGTGAGCAGTTCTTC. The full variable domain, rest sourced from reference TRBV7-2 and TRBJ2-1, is GAGVSQSPSNKVTEKGKDVELRCDPISGHTALYWYRQSLGQGLEFLIYFQGNSAPDKSGLPSDRFSAERTGGSVSTLTIQRTQQEDSAVYLCASRMGLAGVGEQFFGPGTRLTVL.

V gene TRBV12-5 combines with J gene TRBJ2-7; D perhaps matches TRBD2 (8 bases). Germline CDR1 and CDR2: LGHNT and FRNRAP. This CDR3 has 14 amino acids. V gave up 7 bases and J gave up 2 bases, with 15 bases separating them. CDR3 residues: CASVAGGLAYEQYF. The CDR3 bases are TGTGCTAGTGTCGCAGGGGGACTAGCCTACGAGCAGTACTTC.

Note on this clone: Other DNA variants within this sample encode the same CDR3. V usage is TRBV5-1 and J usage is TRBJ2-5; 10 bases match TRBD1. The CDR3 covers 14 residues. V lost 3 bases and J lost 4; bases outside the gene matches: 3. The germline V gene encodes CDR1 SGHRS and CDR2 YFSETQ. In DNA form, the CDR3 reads TGCGCCAGCAGCTCGGGACAGGGGAGAGAGACCCAGTACTTC. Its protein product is CASSSGQGRETQYF.

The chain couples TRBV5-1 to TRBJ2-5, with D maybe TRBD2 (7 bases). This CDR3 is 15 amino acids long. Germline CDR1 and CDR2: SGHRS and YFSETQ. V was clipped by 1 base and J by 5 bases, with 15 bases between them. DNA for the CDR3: TGCGCCAGCAGCTTGAAGGGGGGGCGAGGGGAGACCCAGTACTTC. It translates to CASSLKGGRGETQYF.

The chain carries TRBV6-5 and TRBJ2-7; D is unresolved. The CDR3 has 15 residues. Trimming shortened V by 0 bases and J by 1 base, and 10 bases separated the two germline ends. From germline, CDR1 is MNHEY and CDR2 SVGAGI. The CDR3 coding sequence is TGTGCCAGCAGTTACTCGGCTTTCAGGTCCTACGAGCAGTACTTC. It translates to CASSYSAFRSYEQYF.

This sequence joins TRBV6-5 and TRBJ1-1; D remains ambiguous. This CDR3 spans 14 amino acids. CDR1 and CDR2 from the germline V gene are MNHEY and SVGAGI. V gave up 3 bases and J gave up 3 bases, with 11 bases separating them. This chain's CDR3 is CASSYRVIDTEAFF. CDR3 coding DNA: TGTGCCAGCAGTTATAGGGTTATCGACACTGAAGCTTTCTTT.

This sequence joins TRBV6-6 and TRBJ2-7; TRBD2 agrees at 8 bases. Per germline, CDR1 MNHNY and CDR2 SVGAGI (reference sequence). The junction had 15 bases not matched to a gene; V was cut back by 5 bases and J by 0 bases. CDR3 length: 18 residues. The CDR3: CASSHGGLAGPTSYEQYV. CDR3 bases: TGTGCCAGCAGTCACGGGGGCCTAGCGGGCCCGACCTCCTACGAGCAGTACGTC.

CDR3 DNA sequence: TGCACCAGCGAGGGCGGGGCCACAGATACGCAGTATTTT. It encodes CTSEGGATDTQYF. J is TRBJ2-3 and V is TRBV1; whether TRBD2, the table's D call, matches the DNA was not checked. TRBV1 is termed a pseudogene. There are 13 residues in the CDR3.

The CDR3 DNA sequence: TGTGCCACCGGAACAGGGGGCTTTTCGAATGAGCAGTTCTTC. It codes for CATGTGGFSNEQFF. This chain links TRBV15 with TRBJ2-1, with 9 bases fitting TRBD1. V trimming: 8 bases; J trimming: 7 bases; junction bases outside the gene matches: 9. This CDR3 is built from 14 residues. CDR1 and CDR2 (germline): LNHNV, YYDKDF (reference sequence).

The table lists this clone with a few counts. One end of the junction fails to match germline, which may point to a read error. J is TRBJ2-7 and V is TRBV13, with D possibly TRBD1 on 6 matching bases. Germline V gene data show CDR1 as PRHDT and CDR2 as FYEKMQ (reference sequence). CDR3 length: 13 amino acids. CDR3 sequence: CASSLGGLREQYF. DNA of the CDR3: TGTGCCAGCAGTTTAGGGGGATTGCGGGAGCAGTACTTC.

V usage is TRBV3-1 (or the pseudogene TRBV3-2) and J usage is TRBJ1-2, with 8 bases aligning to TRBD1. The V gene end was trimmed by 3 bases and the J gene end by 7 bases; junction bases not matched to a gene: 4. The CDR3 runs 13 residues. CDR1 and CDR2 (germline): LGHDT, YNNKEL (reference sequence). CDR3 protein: CASSHWTGTGYTF. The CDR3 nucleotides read TGTGCCAGCAGCCACTGGACAGGGACTGGCTACACCTTC.

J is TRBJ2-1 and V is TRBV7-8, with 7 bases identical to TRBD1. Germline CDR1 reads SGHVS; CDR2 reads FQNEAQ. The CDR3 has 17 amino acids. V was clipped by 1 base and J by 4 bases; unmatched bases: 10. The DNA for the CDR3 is TGTGCCAGCAGCTTAGACGACAGGGTATCAGGATACAATGAGCAGTTCTTC. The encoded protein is CASSLDDRVSGYNEQFF.

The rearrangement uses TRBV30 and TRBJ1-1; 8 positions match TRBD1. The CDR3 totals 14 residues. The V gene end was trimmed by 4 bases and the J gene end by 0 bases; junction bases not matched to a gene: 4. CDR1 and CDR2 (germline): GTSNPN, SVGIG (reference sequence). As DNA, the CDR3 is TGTGCCTGGAACCGGGACAGGCTGAACACTGAAGCTTTCTTT. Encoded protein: CAWNRDRLNTEAFF.

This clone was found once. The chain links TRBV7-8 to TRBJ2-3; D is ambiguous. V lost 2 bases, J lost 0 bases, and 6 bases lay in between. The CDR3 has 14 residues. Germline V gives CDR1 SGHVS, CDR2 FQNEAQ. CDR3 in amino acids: CASSLPGSTDTQYF. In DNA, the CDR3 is TGTGCCAGCAGCTTACCCGGCAGCACAGATACGCAGTATTTT.

Written as DNA, the CDR3 is TGTGCCTGGATGGGGGACTACGAGCAGTACTTC. It yields the protein CAWMGDYEQYF. This chain links TRBV30 with TRBJ2-7; D is perhaps TRBD1 or TRBD2 (5 bases each). Germline loops: CDR1 GTSNPN, CDR2 SVGIG (reference sequence). There are 11 residues in the CDR3. Trimming shortened V by 4 bases and J by 3 bases, and 7 bases separated the two germline ends.

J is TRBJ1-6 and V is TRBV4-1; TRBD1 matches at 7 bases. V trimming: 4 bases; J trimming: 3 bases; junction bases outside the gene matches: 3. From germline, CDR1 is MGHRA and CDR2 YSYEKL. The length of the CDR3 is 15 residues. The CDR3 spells CASSPAGGYNSPLHF. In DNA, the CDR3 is TGCGCCAGCAGCCCCGCAGGGGGCTATAATTCACCCCTCCACTTT.

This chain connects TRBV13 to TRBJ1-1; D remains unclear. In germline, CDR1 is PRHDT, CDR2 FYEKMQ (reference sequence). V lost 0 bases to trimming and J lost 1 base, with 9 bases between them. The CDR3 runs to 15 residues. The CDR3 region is CASSLGQARNTEAFF. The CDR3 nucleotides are TGTGCCAGCAGCTTAGGCCAGGCACGGAACACTGAAGCTTTCTTT. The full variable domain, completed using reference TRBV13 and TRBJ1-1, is AAGVIQSPRHLIKEKRETATLKCYPIPRHDTVYWYQQGPGQDPQFLISFYEKMQSDKGSIPDRFSAQQFSDYHSELNMSSLELGDSALYFCASSLGQARNTEAFFGQGTRLTVV.

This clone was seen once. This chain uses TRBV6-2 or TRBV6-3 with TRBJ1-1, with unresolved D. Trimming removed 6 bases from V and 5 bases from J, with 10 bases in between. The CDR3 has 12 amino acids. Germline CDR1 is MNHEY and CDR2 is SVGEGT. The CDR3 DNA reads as TGTGCCAGCAGCCCCACCGTGACTGAAGCTTTCTTT. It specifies CASSPTVTEAFF.

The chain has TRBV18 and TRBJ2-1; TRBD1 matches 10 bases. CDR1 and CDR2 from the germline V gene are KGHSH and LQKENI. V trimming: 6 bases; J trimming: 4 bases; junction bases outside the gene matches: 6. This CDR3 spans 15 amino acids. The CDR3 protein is CASSPRDRGYNEQFF. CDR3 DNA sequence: TGTGCCAGCTCCCCCCGGGACAGGGGTTACAATGAGCAGTTCTTC.

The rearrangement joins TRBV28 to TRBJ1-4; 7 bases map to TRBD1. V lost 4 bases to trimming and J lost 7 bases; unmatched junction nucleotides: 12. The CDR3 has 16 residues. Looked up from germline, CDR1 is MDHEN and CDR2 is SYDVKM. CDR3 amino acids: CASSSASAGGIEKLFF. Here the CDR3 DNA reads TGTGCCAGCAGTTCGGCCAGCGCAGGGGGAATTGAAAAACTGTTTTTT. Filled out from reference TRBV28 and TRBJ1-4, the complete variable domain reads DVKVTQSSRYLVKRTGEKVFLECVQDMDHENMFWYRQDPGLGLRLIYFSYDVKMKEKGDIPEGYSVSREKKERFSLILESASTNQTSMYLCASSSASAGGIEKLFFGSGTQLSVL.

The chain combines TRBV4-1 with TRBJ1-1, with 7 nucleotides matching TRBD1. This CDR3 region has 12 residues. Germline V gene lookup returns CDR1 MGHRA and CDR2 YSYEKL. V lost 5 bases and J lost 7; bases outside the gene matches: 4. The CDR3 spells CASSSQGNEAFF. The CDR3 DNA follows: TGCGCCAGCAGCTCACAGGGGAATGAAGCTTTCTTT.

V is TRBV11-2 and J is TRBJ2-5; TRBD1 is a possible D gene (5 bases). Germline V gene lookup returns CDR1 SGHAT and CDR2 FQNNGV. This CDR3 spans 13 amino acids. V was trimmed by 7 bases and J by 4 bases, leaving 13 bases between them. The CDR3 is CASKKGPVETQYF. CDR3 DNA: TGTGCCAGCAAAAAGGGGCCGGTAGAGACCCAGTACTTC.

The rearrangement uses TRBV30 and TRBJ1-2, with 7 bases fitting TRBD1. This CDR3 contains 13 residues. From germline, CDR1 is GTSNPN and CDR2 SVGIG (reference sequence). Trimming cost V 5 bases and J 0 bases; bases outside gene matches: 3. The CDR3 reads CAWEQGTNYGYTF. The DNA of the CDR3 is TGTGCCTGGGAACAGGGGACTAACTATGGCTACACCTTC. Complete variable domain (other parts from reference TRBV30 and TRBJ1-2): SQTIHQWPATLVQPVGSPLSLECTVEGTSNPNLYWYRQAAGRGLQLLFYSVGIGQISSEVPQNLSASRPQDRQFILSSKKLLLSDSGFYLCAWEQGTNYGYTFGSGTRLTVV.

This CDR3 is CASQGSDTQYF. For the CDR3, the DNA is TGTGCCTCCCAGGGGTCAGATACGCAGTATTTT. V and J are TRBV10-3 and TRBJ2-3; D possibly corresponds to TRBD1 (6 bases). The germline V gene has CDR1 ENHRY and CDR2 SYGVKD. This CDR3 contains 11 residues. Trimming pared 11 bases from V and 4 bases from J, leaving 10 bases between.

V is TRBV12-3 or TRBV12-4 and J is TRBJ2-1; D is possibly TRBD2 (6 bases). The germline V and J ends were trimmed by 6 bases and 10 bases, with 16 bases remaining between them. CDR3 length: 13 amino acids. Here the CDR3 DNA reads TGTGCCAGCAGAGGTACTAGCCAGGGCGAGCAGTTCTTC. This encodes CASRGTSQGEQFF.

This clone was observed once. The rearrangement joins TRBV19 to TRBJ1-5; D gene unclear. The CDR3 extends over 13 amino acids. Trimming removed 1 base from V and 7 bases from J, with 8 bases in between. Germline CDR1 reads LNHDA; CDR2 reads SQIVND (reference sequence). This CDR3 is CASSIAERQPQHF. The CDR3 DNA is TGTGCCAGTAGTATAGCGGAGAGGCAGCCCCAGCATTTT.

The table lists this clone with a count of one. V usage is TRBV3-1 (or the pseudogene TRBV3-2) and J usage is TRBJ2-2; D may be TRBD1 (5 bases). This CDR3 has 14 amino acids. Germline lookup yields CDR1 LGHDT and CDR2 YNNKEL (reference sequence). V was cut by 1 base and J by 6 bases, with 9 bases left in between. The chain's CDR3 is CASSQGTRSGELFF. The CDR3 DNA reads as TGTGCCAGCAGCCAAGGGACAAGATCCGGGGAGCTGTTTTTT.